This entry concerns a single TCR beta chain. The target antigen is unknown. V was shortened by 6 bases and J by 1 base, with 10 bases between the two germline ends. This CDR3 is built from 12 residues. Germline V gene lookup returns CDR1 SQVTM and CDR2 ANQGSEA. The entry originates in a study of cytomegalovirus exposure and HLA in healthy donors. Findings and limits, study-wide: The classifier, whose performance was assessed in both the original and validation cohorts, reportedly diagnosed cytomegalovirus status with high specificity and sensitivity.

TCRdb keeps only in-frame clones here, not all; method: immunoSEQ multiplex PCR. Altogether under 300,000 clones are present, 70% to 90% being singletons, with the ten largest covering 1.2%. This receptor was obtained from a woman younger than 45 in good health and CMV-seropositive. V usage is TRBV29-1 and J usage is TRBJ2-7; perhaps TRBD2 as D (6 bases). Sequencing used PBMCs. The CDR3 sequence: CSVLAGSYEQYF. The CDR3 DNA reads as TGCAGCGTGTTGGCGGGGTCCTACGAGCAGTACTTC.